Presented here are 9 T cell receptor beta chains from one specimen sequenced in a study of low-dose radiotherapy and immunotherapy resistance in tumors. This sample's time point: after trial treatment. Sample treatment: LDRT plus nivolumab, ipilimumab, low-dose cyclophosphamide and aspirin (RACIN trial). TRAV- and TRBV-specific primers primed first-strand cDNA, covering alpha and beta chains. It was with a constant-region primer and a V-primer adapter that TCRs were amplified over roughly 19 PCR cycles. In TCRdb, the reads were re-called with MiXCR into one record per CDR3 protein. The data show some 40,000 distinct CDR3 sequences, about 20% seen once. The sequencing here drew on PBMCs, taken after low-dose radiotherapy plus immunotherapy. The receptor source for this set is a female donor with ovarian cancer.

This clonotype has ten or more counts. The V and J genes are TRBV6-2 or TRBV6-3 and TRBJ1-4; D is perhaps TRBD1 (5 bases). The CDR3 is 14 residues long. Germline V gene sequence: CDR1 MNHEY, CDR2 SVGEGT. Trimming took 2 bases from V and 8 from J, leaving 12 bases between them. CDR3 residues: CASSYKQAAEKLFF. CDR3 sequence (DNA): TGTGCCAGCAGTTACAAACAGGCGGCGGAAAAACTGTTTTTT.

This clonotype is a singleton in its sample. The chain has TRBV5-6 and TRBJ2-7, with unresolved D. Germline V gene data show CDR1 as SGHDT and CDR2 as YYEEEE. The CDR3 consists of 12 residues. V was shortened by 2 bases and J by 4 bases, with 7 bases between the two germline ends. CDR3 protein: CASSFARYEQYF. CDR3 nucleotides: TGTGCCAGCAGCTTTGCAAGGTACGAGCAGTACTTC. Supplemented by reference TRBV5-6 and TRBJ2-7, the full variable domain reads DAGVTQSPTHLIKTRGQQVTLRCSPKSGHDTVSWYQQALGQGPQFIFQYYEEEERQRGNFPDRFSGHQFPNYSSELNVNALLLGDSALYLCASSFARYEQYFGPGTRLTVT.

This clonotype was seen ten or more times. V and J are TRBV4-1 and TRBJ2-7, with 10 bases fitting TRBD2. CDR3 length: 18 residues. V gave up 4 bases and J gave up 0 bases; unmatched junction bases: 12. CDR1 is MGHRA, CDR2 YSYEKL, per germline. CDR3 coding DNA: TGCGCCAGCAGCCGTATACTAGCGGGACGTAGCAGCTCCTACGAGCAGTACTTC. Amino acids: CASSRILAGRSSSYEQYF.

In its sample, this clonotype was seen many times. This sequence joins TRBV6-5 and TRBJ2-7; TRBD1 matches 10 bases. Germline V gene lookup returns CDR1 MNHEY and CDR2 SVGAGI. Trimming removed 7 bases from V and 3 bases from J; junction bases left unmatched: 6. The CDR3 contains 14 residues. The CDR3 bases are TGTGCCAGCACTCGGGACAGGGGAATCTACGAGCAGTACTTC. This encodes CASTRDRGIYEQYF.

This clonotype was detected ten times or more. This chain joins TRBV6-5 and TRBJ1-1, with D maybe TRBD1 (6 bases). Per germline, CDR1 MNHEY and CDR2 SVGAGI. Trimming cost V 0 bases and J 4 bases, with 15 bases left between them. The CDR3 runs 16 residues. The chain's CDR3 is CASSYSGGAHRTEAFF. CDR3 nucleotides: TGTGCCAGCAGTTACTCTGGGGGGGCGCATCGCACTGAAGCTTTCTTT.

This clonotype is deemed medium-sized. This chain connects TRBV6-2 or TRBV6-3 to TRBJ2-1; 12 nucleotides agree with TRBD2. Germline V gene sequence: CDR1 MNHEY, CDR2 SVGEGT. This CDR3 has 15 amino acids. Losses at the gene ends were 6 bases for V and 6 bases for J; bases not matched to a gene: 6. The CDR3 reads CASRMGLAGINEQFF. The CDR3 DNA is TGTGCCAGCAGAATGGGACTAGCGGGTATCAATGAGCAGTTCTTC.

This clonotype was observed many times. The chain recombines TRBV13 with TRBJ2-7; no reliable D call. The V end was cut by 7 bases, the J end by 2 bases, with 12 bases between. Germline CDR1 is PRHDT and CDR2 is FYEKMQ (reference sequence). The CDR3 is 13 amino acids. The CDR3 loop reads CASTGQAAYEQYF. CDR3 nucleotides: TGTGCCAGCACTGGCCAGGCGGCCTACGAGCAGTACTTC.

This clonotype was seen ten or more times. In nucleotides, the CDR3 is TGTGCCACCAGACCGACAGGATTAAACACTGAAGCTTTCTTT. This codes for CATRPTGLNTEAFF. The chain joins TRBV24-1 to TRBJ1-1; D possibly corresponds to TRBD1 (6 bases). Trimming left V 7 bases short and J 2 bases short, with 13 bases between. CDR1 KGHDR and CDR2 SFDVKD come from the germline V gene. This CDR3 has 14 residues.

This clonotype was counted many times. The chain's CDR3 is CASSPRAALFSGNTIYF. DNA for the CDR3: TGTGCCAGCAGCCCACGGGCGGCACTCTTCTCTGGAAACACCATATATTTT. The gene calls are TRBV3-1 and TRBJ1-3; D remains unclear. Germline assignment: CDR1 LGHDT and CDR2 YNNKEL (reference sequence). The CDR3 loop spans 17 amino acids. Trimming left V 4 bases short and J 0 bases short, with 16 bases between.